This record covers a single T cell receptor (beta chain). Here immunoSEQ multiplex PCR was the method, and the copy in TCRdb shows in-frame clones only, minus some. The data contain 75,000 to 100,000 clones, approximately 88% of them singletons. The data are from a study of T cell responses to AZD1222 COVID-19 vaccine. Germline V gene lookup returns CDR1 MNHNY and CDR2 SVGAGI (reference sequence). V dropped 5 bases and J dropped 9; count of bases not matched to a gene: 17. This CDR3 has 17 amino acids. This chain uses TRBV6-6 with TRBJ2-1, with 9 nucleotides matching TRBD2. Source: peripheral blood, taken on day 0 of AZD1222 vaccination. The clonotype was recovered from an adult in good health. The CDR3 nucleotides read TGTGCCAGCAGTCCCTTCGGGCTAGCGGGACGTGGTATTGAGCAGTTCTTC. This codes for CASSPFGLAGRGIEQFF.